This T cell receptor (beta chain) was captured by sequencing in a study of blood T cell repertoires in COVID-19. Across the study: The United States, Italy and Spain were the sources of the acute and convalescent COVID-19 samples. Sources were T cells, B-cell-depleted T cells, or PBMCs; the material itself was cDNA or gDNA.

Seattle-derived patients entered the study during active infection and were followed longitudinally. The sample holds one count of this clone. Trimming at V came to 6 bases and at J to 8 bases, leaving 10 bases not matched to a gene. The CDR3 contains 14 residues. Germline values: CDR1 SQVTM, CDR2 ANQGSEA. Per the authors' pipeline: Reference gene primer amplification in the assay estimated nucleated cell counts. Sequencing was performed with immunoSEQ multiplex PCR; in TCRdb, only in-frame clones are kept and a portion is missing. Clone size and V and J calls were adopted from that table, with D and trimming inferred from the DNA. The top ten clones hold approximately 2.4% of a sample with about 390,000 clones, about 89% of them seen once.

Source material: peripheral blood. The rearrangement links TRBV29-1 to TRBJ1-6, with 7 bases lining up with TRBD1. This TCR was recovered from a woman aged 55 to 70 with COVID-19, enrolled during active disease. The CDR3 nucleotides read TGCAGCGTACGGGACAGCTTATCCGATTCACCCCTCCACTTT. Amino acid sequence: CSVRDSLSDSPLHF.